These 5 T cell receptor beta chains were all obtained from the same sample, sequenced in a study of beta chain features in type 1 diabetes. Study conclusions and caveats: Shortening of TCRB CDR3s, moderate but significant, appeared in all four CD4+ subsets of Type 1 diabetes patients.

All of the isolated RNA was reverse transcribed, so expressed TCRB transcripts were sequenced. The table came from immunoSEQ multiplex PCR; TCRdb's copy has only in-frame clones and leaves some out. The table has 55,000 to 80,000 clones, around 49% seen once. These TCRs are of unknown antigen specificity. The material sequenced was central memory CD4+ T cells from blood. Receptor source: a young man with type 1 diabetes.

The rearrangement uses TRBV5-4 and TRBJ2-2; 8 bases line up with TRBD1. Losses at the gene ends were 2 bases for V and 7 bases for J; bases not matched to a gene: 7. Per the germline V gene, CDR1 is SGHNT and CDR2 is YYREEE (reference sequence). This CDR3 has 15 residues. DNA of the CDR3: TGTGCCAGCAGCTTTCCGGACAGGGTCGGCGGGGAGCTGTTTTTT. This translates into CASSFPDRVGGELFF.

This clone was seen a few times. The rearrangement uses TRBV4-1 and TRBJ1-1, with a possible D match to TRBD1 (5 bases). Between the trimmed V and J ends, which lost 1 base and 0 bases, there was a span of 27 bases. Looked up from germline, CDR1 is MGHRA and CDR2 is YSYEKL. This CDR3 is built from 21 residues. CDR3 sequence: CASSQGSLRTLLTAMNTEAFF. The CDR3 coding sequence is TGCGCCAGCAGCCAAGGATCGCTAAGGACACTTCTAACGGCCATGAACACTGAAGCTTTCTTT.

This clone was counted once. The chain couples TRBV18 to TRBJ2-7, with unresolved D. With 2 bases removed from V and 0 bases from J, the gap between germline ends came to 11 bases. Germline loops: CDR1 KGHSH, CDR2 LQKENI. The CDR3 is made up of 15 amino acids. The CDR3 sequence: CASSPYPPSSYEQYF. CDR3 nucleotides: TGTGCCAGCTCACCATACCCCCCTAGCTCCTACGAGCAGTACTTC.

This chain connects TRBV11-2 to TRBJ2-7, with TRBD2 identical over 8 bases. V shed 5 bases, J shed 3 bases, and the junction held 15 bases outside the gene matches. The CDR3 length is 17 residues. Per the germline V gene, CDR1 is SGHAT and CDR2 is FQNNGV. This chain's CDR3 is CASSMPYRASGFYEQYF. CDR3 bases: TGTGCCAGCAGCATGCCGTACAGGGCTAGCGGGTTCTACGAGCAGTACTTC.

This chain's CDR3 is CSIGRVGRNTGELFF. The CDR3 nucleotides are TGCAGCATAGGGAGGGTGGGCAGAAACACCGGGGAGCTGTTTTTT. The gene calls are TRBV29-1 and TRBJ1-3, with 7 bases lining up with TRBD2. The tail of the sequence fits TRBJ2-2 better, so the J call may be wrong. There are 15 residues in the CDR3. Per germline, CDR1 SQVTM and CDR2 ANQGSEA.